These 2 T cell receptor beta chains share one sample of origin, sequenced in a study of blood T cell repertoires in COVID-19. TCRdb's table, derived via immunoSEQ multiplex PCR, lists solely in-frame clones and lacks some. Of about 320,000 clones listed, about 89% were seen once; the top ten hold 5.2%. Sequenced input: PBMCs or T cells enriched from blood (not recorded which). The receptor set was obtained from a man in his sixties who had recovered from COVID-19.

The genes are TRBV7-3 and TRBJ1-5, with 10 bases fitting TRBD1. This CDR3 spans 16 amino acids. Germline CDR1 and CDR2: SGHTA and FQGTGA. Trimming at V came to 5 bases and at J to 5 bases, leaving 9 bases not matched to a gene. CDR3 in amino acids: CASSPRTGGTDQPQHF. The CDR3 nucleotides read TGTGCCAGCAGCCCCCGGACAGGGGGGACCGATCAGCCCCAGCATTTT.

V gene TRBV5-1 combines with J gene TRBJ2-5, with 8 bases aligning to TRBD1. Trimming removed 3 bases from V and 5 bases from J; junction bases left unmatched: 12. The germline gives CDR1 SGHRS, CDR2 YFSETQ. This CDR3 spans 16 amino acids. The CDR3 loop reads CASSSQQGAVSETQYF. The DNA for the CDR3 is TGCGCCAGCAGCTCACAGCAGGGGGCAGTCTCGGAGACCCAGTACTTC.